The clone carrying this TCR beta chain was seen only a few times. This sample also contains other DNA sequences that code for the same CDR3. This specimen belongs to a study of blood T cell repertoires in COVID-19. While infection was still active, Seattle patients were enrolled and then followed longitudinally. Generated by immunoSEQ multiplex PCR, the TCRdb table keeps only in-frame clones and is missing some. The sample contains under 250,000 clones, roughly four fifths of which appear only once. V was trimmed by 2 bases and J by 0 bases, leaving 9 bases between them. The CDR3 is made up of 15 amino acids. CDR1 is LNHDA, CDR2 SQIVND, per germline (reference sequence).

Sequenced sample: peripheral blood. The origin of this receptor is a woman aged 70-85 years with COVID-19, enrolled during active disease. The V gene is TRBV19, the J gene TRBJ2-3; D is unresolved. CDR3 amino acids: CASSIQASSTDTQYF. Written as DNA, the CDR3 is TGTGCCAGTAGTATACAAGCTTCTAGCACAGATACGCAGTATTTT.